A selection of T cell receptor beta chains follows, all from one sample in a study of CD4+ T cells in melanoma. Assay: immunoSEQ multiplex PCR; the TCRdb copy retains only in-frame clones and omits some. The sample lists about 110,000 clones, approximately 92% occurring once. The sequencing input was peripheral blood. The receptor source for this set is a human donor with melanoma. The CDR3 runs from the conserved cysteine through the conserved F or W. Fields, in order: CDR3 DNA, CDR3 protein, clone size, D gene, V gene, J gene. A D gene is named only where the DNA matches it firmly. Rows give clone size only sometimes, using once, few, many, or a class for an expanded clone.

CDR3nt: TGTGCCATCAGAGACGGGAATTCACCCCTCCACTTT; CDR3aa: CAIRDGNSPLHF; abundance: .; d_gene: .; v_gene: TRBV10-3; j_gene: TRBJ1-6
CDR3nt: TGTGCCAGCAGCGTCGGAGGAGGGATCTACAATGAGCAGTTCTTC; CDR3aa: CASSVGGGIYNEQFF; abundance: .; d_gene: .; v_gene: TRBV9; j_gene: TRBJ2-1
CDR3nt: TGTGCCAGCACCCGATCTAGCGGGAGAAATGATGAGCAGTTCTTC; CDR3aa: CASTRSSGRNDEQFF; abundance: .; d_gene: TRBD2; v_gene: TRBV9; j_gene: TRBJ2-1
CDR3nt: TGTGCCTGGAGTGTACGGCGTAGGACCAATGAGCAGTTCTTC; CDR3aa: CAWSVRRRTNEQFF; abundance: .; d_gene: .; v_gene: TRBV30; j_gene: TRBJ2-1
CDR3nt: TGTGCCAGCAGGGACAGGGAGGATCAGCCCCAGCATTTT; CDR3aa: CASRDREDQPQHF; abundance: .; d_gene: TRBD1; v_gene: TRBV25-1; j_gene: TRBJ1-5
CDR3nt: TGTGCCAGCAGCCGTCGGACAGCTACGAACTATGGCTACACCTTC; CDR3aa: CASSRRTATNYGYTF; abundance: .; d_gene: .; v_gene: TRBV5-6; j_gene: TRBJ1-2
CDR3nt: TGTGCCAGCAGCCAAGAAGATCCGGTGGGGTGCTTC; CDR3aa: CASSQEDPVGCF; abundance: .; d_gene: .; v_gene: TRBV14; j_gene: TRBJ2-7
CDR3nt: TGTGCCAGCAGTTATTCAGGATTCCTTACCTACGAGCAGTACTTC; CDR3aa: CASSYSGFLTYEQYF; abundance: .; d_gene: .; v_gene: TRBV6-5; j_gene: TRBJ2-7
CDR3nt: TGTGCCAGCAGCGCGGGACTAGCGGGGGTCAATGAGCAGTTCTTC; CDR3aa: CASSAGLAGVNEQFF; abundance: .; d_gene: TRBD2; v_gene: TRBV7-3; j_gene: TRBJ2-1
CDR3nt: TGTGCCAGCAGCCCCCAGGCCGTTAATTTACCCTACGAGCAGTACTTC; CDR3aa: CASSPQAVNLPYEQYF; abundance: .; d_gene: .; v_gene: TRBV7-3; j_gene: TRBJ2-7
CDR3nt: TGCAGCGTTGCTTATAGGCGGCAGACTAACTATGGCTACACCTTC; CDR3aa: CSVAYRRQTNYGYTF; abundance: .; d_gene: .; v_gene: TRBV29-1; j_gene: TRBJ1-2
CDR3nt: TGTGCCTGGAGGGCCCGGGACAGGGTAAATGAGCAGTTCTTC; CDR3aa: CAWRARDRVNEQFF; abundance: .; d_gene: TRBD1; v_gene: TRBV30; j_gene: TRBJ2-1
CDR3nt: TGTGCCAGCAGCCAAGATCCCGGACAGGGGTCCTATGGCTACACCTTC; CDR3aa: CASSQDPGQGSYGYTF; abundance: .; d_gene: TRBD1; v_gene: TRBV14; j_gene: TRBJ1-2
CDR3nt: TGTGCCAGCAGCTCCACTCTTAAGGGGGAATACTCTGGAAACACCATATATTTT; CDR3aa: CASSSTLKGEYSGNTIYF; abundance: .; d_gene: .; v_gene: TRBV11-2; j_gene: TRBJ1-3
CDR3nt: TGTGCCAGCAGCTTACCAACCCCGACAGGGTTAAATGAAAAACTGTTTTTT; CDR3aa: CASSLPTPTGLNEKLFF; abundance: .; d_gene: TRBD1; v_gene: TRBV7-9; j_gene: TRBJ1-4
CDR3nt: TGTGCCAGCAGCTTAAGACAGGGGGTTACTGGAAACACCATATATTTT; CDR3aa: CASSLRQGVTGNTIYF; abundance: .; d_gene: TRBD1; v_gene: TRBV7-9; j_gene: TRBJ1-3
CDR3nt: TGTGCCAGCAGCAAGAGACAGGGGCCAGATACGCAGTATTTT; CDR3aa: CASSKRQGPDTQYF; abundance: .; d_gene: TRBD1; v_gene: TRBV7-9; j_gene: TRBJ2-3
CDR3nt: TGCACCAGCAGCCACTCCGGGACTAGTTGTGAGACCCAGTACTTC; CDR3aa: CTSSHSGTSCETQYF; abundance: .; d_gene: .; v_gene: TRBV1; j_gene: TRBJ2-5
CDR3nt: TGTGCCAGCTCACCTTCGGGCAGGGAAAACTATGGCTACACCTTC; CDR3aa: CASSPSGRENYGYTF; abundance: .; d_gene: .; v_gene: TRBV18; j_gene: TRBJ1-2
CDR3nt: TGTGCCAGCAGTTACCGGGGGGCCAGCACAGATACGCAGTATTTT; CDR3aa: CASSYRGASTDTQYF; abundance: .; d_gene: .; v_gene: TRBV6-6; j_gene: TRBJ2-3
CDR3nt: TGCGCCAGCAGCCCAGCCGGGGGGGCTGAGGAGACCCAGTACTTC; CDR3aa: CASSPAGGAEETQYF; abundance: .; d_gene: TRBD2; v_gene: TRBV5-1; j_gene: TRBJ2-5
CDR3nt: TGTGCCAGCAGTTACGGACAGAGCACAGATACGCAGTATTTT; CDR3aa: CASSYGQSTDTQYF; abundance: .; d_gene: .; v_gene: TRBV6-6; j_gene: TRBJ2-3
CDR3nt: TGTGCCAGCAGCTTAGGTGCACCCCAAGAGACCCAGTACTTC; CDR3aa: CASSLGAPQETQYF; abundance: .; d_gene: .; v_gene: TRBV7-2; j_gene: TRBJ2-5
CDR3nt: TGCGCCAGCAGCCCTATGGTAGTTGGGACATTCCTCTCTGGGGCCAACGTCCTGACTTTC; CDR3aa: CASSPMVVGTFLSGANVLTF; abundance: once; d_gene: .; v_gene: TRBV5-1; j_gene: TRBJ2-6
CDR3nt: TGTGCCAGCTCACCACCCGGACCGCGTCCTAAGGTGTTCTTC; CDR3aa: CASSPPGPRPKVFF; abundance: .; d_gene: .; v_gene: TRBV18; j_gene: TRBJ2-1
CDR3nt: TGTGCCAGCAGTGTCGAGGGGCGTGGCTACACCTTC; CDR3aa: CASSVEGRGYTF; abundance: .; d_gene: .; v_gene: TRBV2; j_gene: TRBJ1-2
CDR3nt: TGTGCCAGCAGTTCTAGCGGGAGTATCTCCGAGCAGTACTTC; CDR3aa: CASSSSGSISEQYF; abundance: .; d_gene: TRBD2; v_gene: TRBV27; j_gene: TRBJ2-7
CDR3nt: TGTGCCAGCAAGAGGAACACCATATATTTT; CDR3aa: CASKRNTIYF; abundance: .; d_gene: .; v_gene: TRBV28; j_gene: TRBJ1-3
CDR3nt: TGTGCCAGTAGTGATGGGTACTCCTACGAGCAGTACTTC; CDR3aa: CASSDGYSYEQYF; abundance: .; d_gene: .; v_gene: TRBV19; j_gene: TRBJ2-7
CDR3nt: TGTGCCAGCAGCTTAGTGGCGGACGATACGCAGTATTTT; CDR3aa: CASSLVADDTQYF; abundance: .; d_gene: .; v_gene: TRBV7-6; j_gene: TRBJ2-3
CDR3nt: TGTGCCAGCAGCTTTTCGGGTGGAGAGACCCAGTACTTC; CDR3aa: CASSFSGGETQYF; abundance: .; d_gene: .; v_gene: TRBV11-2; j_gene: TRBJ2-5
CDR3nt: TGCGCCAGCAGGCAGCCACAAGAGACCCAGTACTTC; CDR3aa: CASRQPQETQYF; abundance: .; d_gene: .; v_gene: TRBV5-1; j_gene: TRBJ2-5
CDR3nt: TGTGCCAGCAGCCCAGTAGCGGGCAATGAGCAGTTCTTC; CDR3aa: CASSPVAGNEQFF; abundance: .; d_gene: TRBD2; v_gene: TRBV7-9; j_gene: TRBJ2-1
CDR3nt: TGCGCCAGCAGCTTGGCCGTGGGAAATCAGCCCCAGCATTTT; CDR3aa: CASSLAVGNQPQHF; abundance: .; d_gene: .; v_gene: TRBV5-1; j_gene: TRBJ1-5
CDR3nt: TGTGCCACCAGCAAAGCGGGGGGTGGGTCCGGGGAGCTGTTTTTT; CDR3aa: CATSKAGGGSGELFF; abundance: once; d_gene: TRBD2; v_gene: TRBV15; j_gene: TRBJ2-2
CDR3nt: TGTGCCAGCAGTGACTCGAAGGGACAGGGAGGCACCGGGGAGCTGTTTTTT; CDR3aa: CASSDSKGQGGTGELFF; abundance: .; d_gene: TRBD1; v_gene: TRBV6-4; j_gene: TRBJ2-2
CDR3nt: TGTGCCAGCATAGGAACCGGGGAGCTGTTTTTT; CDR3aa: CASIGTGELFF; abundance: .; d_gene: .; v_gene: TRBV7-9; j_gene: TRBJ2-2
CDR3nt: TGTGCCAGCAGTGTAACCGGGACAGGGCACTTCCAGCCCCAGCATTTT; CDR3aa: CASSVTGTGHFQPQHF; abundance: once; d_gene: TRBD1; v_gene: TRBV28; j_gene: TRBJ1-5
CDR3nt: TGTGCCAGCAGCTCTCGTGGGGCGGATACGCAGTATTTT; CDR3aa: CASSSRGADTQYF; abundance: .; d_gene: .; v_gene: TRBV7-2; j_gene: TRBJ2-3
CDR3nt: TGTGCCAGCAGCGTGTCCGACAGGGGGCAGAGGGAGACCCAGTACTTC; CDR3aa: CASSVSDRGQRETQYF; abundance: few; d_gene: TRBD1; v_gene: TRBV9; j_gene: TRBJ2-5
CDR3nt: TGTGCCAGTAGCCTTAGCGGGACGGATACGCAGTATTTT; CDR3aa: CASSLSGTDTQYF; abundance: .; d_gene: TRBD2; v_gene: TRBV19; j_gene: TRBJ2-3
CDR3nt: TGTGCCAGCAGCCGGACAGGGAGTCGGAACACTGAAGCTTTCTTT; CDR3aa: CASSRTGSRNTEAFF; abundance: .; d_gene: TRBD1; v_gene: TRBV6-5; j_gene: TRBJ1-1
CDR3nt: TGTGCCAGCTCCCCTAACCCGGGACTAGTGACGCTCAATGAGCAGTTCTTC; CDR3aa: CASSPNPGLVTLNEQFF; abundance: .; d_gene: TRBD2; v_gene: TRBV7-3; j_gene: TRBJ2-1
CDR3nt: TGTGCCAGCAGTTTCCAGACAGGGGGAGGAGATACGCAGTATTTT; CDR3aa: CASSFQTGGGDTQYF; abundance: .; d_gene: TRBD1; v_gene: TRBV28; j_gene: TRBJ2-3
CDR3nt: TGCAGCGTTTTATTAGGGGGCGGGCTGAACACTGAAGCTTTCTTT; CDR3aa: CSVLLGGGLNTEAFF; abundance: .; d_gene: TRBD1; v_gene: TRBV29-1; j_gene: TRBJ1-1
CDR3nt: TGTGCCAGCAGCTTGACAGGGGAAGAGACCCAGTACTTC; CDR3aa: CASSLTGEETQYF; abundance: once; d_gene: TRBD1; v_gene: TRBV5-4; j_gene: TRBJ2-5
CDR3nt: TGTGCCAGCAGCTTAGAAGCGGGGGGCTCCTACGAGCAGTACTTC; CDR3aa: CASSLEAGGSYEQYF; abundance: .; d_gene: TRBD2; v_gene: TRBV7-9; j_gene: TRBJ2-7
CDR3nt: TGCACCAGCAGCCAAGGACAGGGGTCCTCAACTCTGAAAAACATTCAGTACTTC; CDR3aa: CTSSQGQGSSTLKNIQYF; abundance: .; d_gene: .; v_gene: TRBV1; j_gene: TRBJ2-4
CDR3nt: TGTGCCCTAAGGGGGAGGGCAGATACGCAGTATTTT; CDR3aa: CALRGRADTQYF; abundance: once; d_gene: .; v_gene: TRBV6-1; j_gene: TRBJ2-3
CDR3nt: TGTGCCAGCAGCTTAGATGGGGGATGGCAGCCCCAGCATTTT; CDR3aa: CASSLDGGWQPQHF; abundance: .; d_gene: .; v_gene: TRBV7-9; j_gene: TRBJ1-5
CDR3nt: TGTGCCAGCTCCTCGGGGCGGCTTGCAGGTGGCTACACCTTC; CDR3aa: CASSSGRLAGGYTF; abundance: .; d_gene: .; v_gene: TRBV19; j_gene: TRBJ1-2